This T cell receptor (beta chain) is from a study of PD-L1 blockade in urothelial cancer. The assay was immunoSEQ multiplex PCR, and TCRdb's table has in-frame clones only and misses some. The table lists about 79,000 clones, over 80% of them singletons. Time point specified: pretreatment peripheral blood. Trimming pared 4 bases from V and 10 bases from J, leaving 15 bases between. Germline lookup yields CDR1 SQVTM and CDR2 ANQGSEA. CDR3 length equals 12 residues. The J gene is TRBJ2-3, the V gene TRBV29-1; D is perhaps TRBD2 (5 bases). The sample in question was PBMCs, obtained around atezolizumab (anti-PD-L1) treatment. This sequence was found in a man aged 40-49 years with urothelial cancer. CDR3 DNA: TGCAGCGTTGGCTCTAGCTTTTATCCGCAGTATTTT. Its protein product is CSVGSSFYPQYF.